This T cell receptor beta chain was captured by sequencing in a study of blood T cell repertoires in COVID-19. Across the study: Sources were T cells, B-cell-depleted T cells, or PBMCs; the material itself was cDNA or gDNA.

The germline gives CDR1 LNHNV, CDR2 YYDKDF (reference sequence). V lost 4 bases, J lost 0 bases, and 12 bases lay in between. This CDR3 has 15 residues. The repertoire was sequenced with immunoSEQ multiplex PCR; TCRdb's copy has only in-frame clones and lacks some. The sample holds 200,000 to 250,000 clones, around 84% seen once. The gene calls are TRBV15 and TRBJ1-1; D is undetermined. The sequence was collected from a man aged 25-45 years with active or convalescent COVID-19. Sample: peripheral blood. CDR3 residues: CATSTGRWLNTEAFF. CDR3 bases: TGTGCCACCAGCACAGGTCGTTGGCTGAACACTGAAGCTTTCTTT.